One sample yielded the 25 T cell receptor beta chains listed below, sequenced in a study of blood T cell repertoires in COVID-19. The table came from immunoSEQ multiplex PCR; TCRdb's copy has only in-frame clones and leaves some out. The sample holds approximately 470,000 clones, roughly nine tenths seen once. The material sequenced was PBMCs or T cells enriched from blood (not recorded which). The source is a young woman who had recovered from COVID-19.

V gene TRBV12-5 combines with J gene TRBJ2-7; TRBD1 matches at 7 bases. The CDR3 sequence is 14 residues long. Germline CDR1 and CDR2: LGHNT and FRNRAP. J lost 3 bases, V lost 5 bases, and 7 bases had no gene match. The CDR3 sequence is CASGNFQGVYEQYF. The CDR3 DNA reads as TGTGCTAGTGGTAACTTTCAGGGGGTCTACGAGCAGTACTTC. Drawing the rest from reference TRBV12-5 and TRBJ2-7, the complete variable domain is DARVTQTPRHKVTEMGQEVTMRCQPILGHNTVFWYRQTMMQGLELLAYFRNRAPLDDSGMPKDRFSAEMPDATLATLKIQPSEPRDSAVYFCASGNFQGVYEQYFGPGTRLTVT.

This chain links TRBV6-5 with TRBJ1-2; 10 bases match TRBD1. The CDR3 length is 15 residues. The V gene end was trimmed by 2 bases and the J gene end by 4 bases; junction bases not matched to a gene: 4. From germline, CDR1 is MNHEY and CDR2 SVGAGI. The CDR3 region has the DNA TGTGCCAGCAGTTACGGGACAGGGGAGGGCTATGGCTACACCTTC. Its protein product is CASSYGTGEGYGYTF.

The CDR3 coding sequence is TGTGCCAGCAGCTTGTCCGGGACCGGGGAGCTGTTTTTT. This sequence encodes CASSLSGTGELFF. This chain uses TRBV7-9 with TRBJ2-2; D ambiguous. The CDR3 contains 13 residues. The germline V gene encodes CDR1 SEHNR and CDR2 FQNEAQ (reference sequence). Trimming took off 3 bases at V and 5 bases at J, with 7 bases between the two ends.

The rearrangement joins TRBV18 to TRBJ1-1; D may be TRBD1 (6 bases). The CDR3 is 14 amino acids. Germline lookup yields CDR1 KGHSH and CDR2 LQKENI. V was pared by 8 bases and J by 5 bases, with 18 bases between. The CDR3 sequence is CASRTGGGATEAFF. The CDR3 DNA is TGTGCCAGCCGCACTGGTGGGGGGGCGACTGAAGCTTTCTTT.

This clone appeared a few times. The chain is built from TRBV4-1 and TRBJ1-6, with 10 bases identical to TRBD1. The V segment lost 0 bases and the J segment 8 bases; nucleotides outside the gene matches: 4. The CDR3 loop spans 16 amino acids. In germline, CDR1 is MGHRA, CDR2 YSYEKL. CDR3 nucleotide sequence: TGCGCCAGCAGCCAAGAACGTGGGACAGGGGATTCACCCCTCCACTTT. Translated, it gives CASSQERGTGDSPLHF.

The chain employs TRBV5-1 and TRBJ1-5; 10 nucleotides line up with TRBD1. V trimming: 7 bases; J trimming: 5 bases; junction bases outside the gene matches: 12. The CDR3 is 16 amino acids. Germline V gene data show CDR1 as SGHRS and CDR2 as YFSETQ. The CDR3 loop is CASSSEPGQGYQPQHF. The CDR3 DNA is TGCGCCAGCTCCTCAGAGCCGGGACAGGGGTATCAGCCCCAGCATTTT.

The chain carries TRBV9 and TRBJ2-1, with a weak D call TRBD1 (8 bases). The ends were cut back, 3 bases at V and 8 bases at J, with 18 bases in the middle. The CDR3 has 15 residues. The V gene's germline CDR1 is SGDLS and CDR2 YYNGEE. The CDR3 region is CASSATLTGGDEQFF. CDR3 in DNA: TGTGCCAGCAGCGCCACCCTTACAGGGGGGGATGAGCAGTTCTTC.

V and J are TRBV12-3 or TRBV12-4 and TRBJ1-1, with 7 bases matching TRBD1. The V segment lost 5 bases and the J segment 4 bases; nucleotides outside the gene matches: 4. The CDR3 consists of 13 residues. The CDR3 nucleotides are TGTGCCAGCAGTCCCCAGGGGGGCACTGAAGCTTTCTTT. Its protein is CASSPQGGTEAFF.

This chain uses TRBV28 with TRBJ2-6; 9 bases line up with TRBD1. CDR1 and CDR2 (germline): MDHEN, SYDVKM. There are 19 residues in the CDR3. Germline trimming cut 5 bases from V and 1 base from J; bases unmatched to any gene: 12. CDR3 bases: TGTGCCAGCAGTACCACCGGGACAGGGAGTCGGTCTGGGGCCAACGTCCTGACTTTC. Translation: CASSTTGTGSRSGANVLTF.

The J gene is TRBJ1-2, the V gene TRBV5-1, with D possibly being TRBD1 (6 bases). Trimming took 4 bases from V and 4 from J, leaving 14 bases between them. The CDR3 extends over 14 amino acids. CDR1 and CDR2 from the germline V gene are SGHRS and YFSETQ. The CDR3 DNA reads as TGCGCCAGCAGCGATCCTCGGGGGGCCTATGGCTACACCTTC. Protein sequence: CASSDPRGAYGYTF.

The rearrangement links TRBV30 to TRBJ2-1; 10 nucleotides match TRBD2. CDR1 and CDR2 from the germline V gene are GTSNPN and SVGIG (reference sequence). This CDR3 region has 15 residues. The junction had 15 bases not matched to a gene; V was cut back by 8 bases and J by 8 bases. This CDR3 reads CALRGFTSGVYEQFF. The CDR3 bases are TGTGCCCTTCGGGGATTCACTAGCGGGGTGTATGAGCAGTTCTTC.

V is TRBV28 and J is TRBJ2-2; 7 positions match TRBD2. The CDR3 totals 14 residues. V trimming: 5 bases; J trimming: 7 bases; junction bases outside the gene matches: 7. From germline, CDR1 is MDHEN and CDR2 SYDVKM. CDR3: CASSTRREGGELFF. In DNA form, the CDR3 reads TGTGCCAGCAGTACGCGCAGGGAGGGCGGGGAGCTGTTTTTT.

The chain employs TRBV19 and TRBJ2-7, with TRBD1 as a possible D gene (5 bases). This CDR3 spans 12 amino acids. The germline gives CDR1 LNHDA, CDR2 SQIVND (reference sequence). Trimming took off 8 bases at V and 5 bases at J, with 13 bases between the two ends. CDR3 loop: CASASRVDEQYF. As DNA, the CDR3 is TGTGCCAGTGCGTCCAGGGTTGACGAGCAGTACTTC.

This rearrangement joins TRBV20-1 to TRBJ2-5, with D possibly TRBD1 on 5 matching bases. This CDR3 has 10 residues. V shed 6 bases and J shed 11 bases, with 13 bases lying between them. CDR1 is DFQATT and CDR2 is SNEGSKA in the germline V gene (reference sequence). CDR3 nucleotide sequence: TGCAGTGCAACTTCCAGGGTGCAGTACTTC. The encoded protein is CSATSRVQYF.

The chain joins TRBV19 to TRBJ1-1; D unclear. The germline V gene encodes CDR1 LNHDA and CDR2 SQIVND (reference sequence). The CDR3 is 14 amino acids. The germline V and J ends were trimmed by 3 bases and 1 base, with 9 bases remaining between them. The CDR3 loop reads CASSINRGNTEAFF. The CDR3 region has the DNA TGTGCCAGTAGTATTAACCGGGGGAACACTGAAGCTTTCTTT.

In its sample, this clone was seen once. Additional DNA sequences in this sample encode the identical CDR3. The chain uses TRBV6-5 and TRBJ1-2; 9 bases are a match to TRBD1. The trim removed 5 bases at V and 5 bases at J, leaving 3 bases unmatched. This CDR3 comprises 13 residues. Germline V lookup: CDR1 MNHEY, CDR2 SVGAGI. The CDR3 region is CASSRDRAYGYTF. CDR3 coding DNA: TGTGCCAGCAGTCGGGACAGGGCTTATGGCTACACCTTC.

The chain employs TRBV29-1 and TRBJ2-7; D not certain. V lost 6 bases and J lost 5, with 23 bases in between. Germline CDR1 is SQVTM and CDR2 is ANQGSEA. CDR3 length: 15 amino acids. The CDR3 coding sequence is TGCAGCGTCCTAAGCCCGAATCAGCGATTTAACGAGCAGTACTTC. Translating it yields CSVLSPNQRFNEQYF.

This chain links TRBV27 with TRBJ2-2; TRBD1 is a possible D gene (6 bases). V dropped 4 bases and J dropped 6 bases, with 18 bases sitting between them. Looked up from germline, CDR1 is MNHEY and CDR2 is SMNVEV (reference sequence). The CDR3 runs to 16 residues. The CDR3 loop is CASSSPSGHSAGELFF. As DNA, the CDR3 is TGTGCCAGCAGTTCACCATCGGGACACTCCGCCGGGGAGCTGTTTTTT.

The chain joins TRBV10-3 to TRBJ1-1; D may be TRBD1 (5 bases). The CDR3 loop spans 11 amino acids. Trimming pared 10 bases from V and 1 base from J, leaving 7 bases between. CDR1 and CDR2 from the germline V gene are ENHRY and SYGVKD. CDR3 coding DNA: TGTGCCACTACAGGGAACACTGAAGCTTTCTTT. Its protein is CATTGNTEAFF.

The chain couples TRBV2 to TRBJ2-3; a weak D match, TRBD1 (5 bases). This CDR3 comprises 12 residues. The V end lost 5 bases, the J end lost 6 bases, and 9 bases lay between the germline ends. Germline V gives CDR1 SNHLY, CDR2 FYNNEI. DNA for the CDR3: TGTGCCAGCAGTCTCCCAGGGGATACGCAGTATTTT. Translating gives CASSLPGDTQYF. Full variable domain (outside the CDR3, taken from reference TRBV2 and TRBJ2-3): EPEVTQTPSHQVTQMGQEVILRCVPISNHLYFYWYRQILGQKVEFLVSFYNNEISEKSEIFDDQFSVERPDGSNFTLKIRSTKLEDSAMYFCASSLPGDTQYFGPGTRLTVL.

This clone was seen a few times. The CDR3 DNA is TGTGCCAGCAGGGCGGGGAACACTGAAGCTTTCTTT. It translates to CASRAGNTEAFF. The gene calls are TRBV25-1 and TRBJ1-1, with D unclear. CDR1 and CDR2 from the germline V gene are MGHDK and SYGVNS. The V gene lost 6 bases and the J gene lost 1 base, with 6 bases spanning the gap. This CDR3 contains 12 residues.

The CDR3 spells CASSLSPTGLNGYTF. In DNA form, the CDR3 reads TGTGCCAGCAGTTTATCCCCGACAGGACTTAATGGCTACACCTTC. The rearrangement links TRBV27 to TRBJ1-2, with D tentatively TRBD1 (6 bases). This CDR3 comprises 15 residues. Germline values: CDR1 MNHEY, CDR2 SMNVEV (reference sequence). Trimming cost V 0 bases and J 6 bases, with 14 bases left between them.

This sequence joins TRBV5-4 and TRBJ2-5, with 9 nucleotides matching TRBD1. The germline gives CDR1 SGHNT, CDR2 YYREEE (reference sequence). The V segment lost 4 bases and the J segment 5 bases; nucleotides outside the gene matches: 12. The CDR3 contains 16 residues. CDR3 loop: CASSPGTGTGLETQYF. The CDR3 nucleotides are TGTGCCAGCAGCCCGGGGACCGGGACAGGGCTGGAGACCCAGTACTTC.

The chain has TRBV10-2 and TRBJ1-5; D unresolved. The CDR3 has 14 residues. Trimming took 6 bases from V and 3 from J, leaving 12 bases between them. The germline gives CDR1 WSHSY, CDR2 SAAADI. CDR3 loop: CASRGGETNQPQHF. The CDR3 region has the DNA TGCGCCAGCAGGGGCGGGGAGACCAATCAGCCCCAGCATTTT.

The chain joins TRBV28 to TRBJ1-5; a weak D match, TRBD1 (6 bases). There are 16 residues in the CDR3. Germline CDR1 and CDR2: MDHEN and SYDVKM. V shed 4 bases and J shed 7 bases, with 20 bases lying between them. The CDR3 nucleotides are TGTGCCAGCAGTTCGACTTACGGGACAAATCAGCAGCCCCAGCATTTT. Translating it yields CASSSTYGTNQQPQHF.